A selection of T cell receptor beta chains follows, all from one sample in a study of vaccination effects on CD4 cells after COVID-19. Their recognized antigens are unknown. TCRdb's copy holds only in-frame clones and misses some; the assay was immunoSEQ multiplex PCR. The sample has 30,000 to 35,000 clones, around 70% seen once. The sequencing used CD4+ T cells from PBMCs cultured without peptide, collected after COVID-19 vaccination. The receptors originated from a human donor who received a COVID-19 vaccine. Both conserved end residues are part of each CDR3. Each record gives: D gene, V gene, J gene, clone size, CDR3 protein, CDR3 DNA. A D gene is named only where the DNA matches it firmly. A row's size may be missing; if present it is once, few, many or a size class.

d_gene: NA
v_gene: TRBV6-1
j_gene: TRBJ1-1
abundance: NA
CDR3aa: CASSEVWGTEAFF
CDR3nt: TGTGCCAGCAGTGAAGTCTGGGGCACTGAAGCTTTCTTT

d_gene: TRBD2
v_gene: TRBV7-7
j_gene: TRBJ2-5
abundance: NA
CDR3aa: CASSPTSGRVTQYF
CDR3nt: TGTGCTAGCAGCCCTACTAGCGGGCGGGTGACCCAGTACTTC

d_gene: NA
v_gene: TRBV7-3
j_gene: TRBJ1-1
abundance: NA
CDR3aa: CASSLRPGKGMDTEAFF
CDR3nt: TGTGCCAGCAGCTTAAGGCCCGGGAAAGGGATGGACACTGAAGCTTTCTTT

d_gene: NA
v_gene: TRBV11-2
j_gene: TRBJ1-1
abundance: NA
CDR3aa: CASSLDPSMNTEAFF
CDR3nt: TGTGCCAGCAGCTTAGATCCGTCCATGAACACTGAAGCTTTCTTT

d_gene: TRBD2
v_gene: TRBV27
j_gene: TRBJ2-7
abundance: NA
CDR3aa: CASSKTSGGGEQYF
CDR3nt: TGTGCCAGCAGTAAGACTAGCGGAGGGGGGGAGCAGTACTTC

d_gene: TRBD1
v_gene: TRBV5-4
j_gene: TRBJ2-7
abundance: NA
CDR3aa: CASSLALGTGAGEQYF
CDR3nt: TGTGCCAGCAGCTTAGCGTTAGGGACAGGGGCGGGTGAGCAGTACTTC

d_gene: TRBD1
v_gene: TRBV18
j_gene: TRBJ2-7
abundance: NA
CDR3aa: CASSPDRVRDEQYF
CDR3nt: TGTGCCAGCTCACCAGACAGGGTGCGTGACGAGCAGTACTTC

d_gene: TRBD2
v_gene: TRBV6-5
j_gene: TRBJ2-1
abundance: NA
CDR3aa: CASSQTSVWDEQFF
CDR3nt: TGTGCCAGCAGCCAGACTAGCGTTTGGGATGAGCAGTTCTTC

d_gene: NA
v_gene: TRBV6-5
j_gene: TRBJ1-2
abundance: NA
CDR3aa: CARAWSYGYTF
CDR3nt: TGTGCCAGGGCATGGAGCTATGGCTACACCTTC

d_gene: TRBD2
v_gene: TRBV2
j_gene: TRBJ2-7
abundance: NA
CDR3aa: CASSSSGGPYEQYF
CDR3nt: TGTGCCAGCAGTTCCTCGGGGGGGCCCTACGAGCAGTACTTC

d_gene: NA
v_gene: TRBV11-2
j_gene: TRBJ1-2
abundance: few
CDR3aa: CASSLGTDYGYTF
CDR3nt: TGTGCCAGCAGCCTAGGCACGGACTATGGCTACACCTTC

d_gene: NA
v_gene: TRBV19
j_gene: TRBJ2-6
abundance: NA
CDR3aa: CASSIGRDSGANVLTF
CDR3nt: TGTGCCAGTAGTATAGGGAGAGACTCTGGGGCCAACGTCCTGACTTTC

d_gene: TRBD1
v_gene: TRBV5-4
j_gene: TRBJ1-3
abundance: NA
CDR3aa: CASSLGQGAGNTIYF
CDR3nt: TGTGCCAGCAGCCTGGGACAGGGGGCAGGAAACACCATATATTTT

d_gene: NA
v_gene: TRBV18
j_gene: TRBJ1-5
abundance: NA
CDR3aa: CASSPLGASNQPQHF
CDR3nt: TGTGCCAGCTCACCTTTAGGGGCGAGCAATCAGCCCCAGCATTTT

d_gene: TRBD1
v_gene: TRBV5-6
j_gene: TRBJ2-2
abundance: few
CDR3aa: CASSPPTGLGTGELFF
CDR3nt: TGTGCCAGCAGTCCGCCGACAGGGTTGGGCACCGGGGAGCTGTTTTTT

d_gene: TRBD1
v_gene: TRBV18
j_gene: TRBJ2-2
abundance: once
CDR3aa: CASSPRDSDTGELFF
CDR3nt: TGTGCCAGCTCACCAAGGGACAGTGATACCGGGGAGCTGTTTTTT

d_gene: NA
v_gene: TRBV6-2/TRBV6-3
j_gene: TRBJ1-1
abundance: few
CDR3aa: CASSFNLVGGNTEAFF
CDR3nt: TGTGCCAGCAGTTTCAATCTTGTGGGGGGGAACACTGAAGCTTTCTTT

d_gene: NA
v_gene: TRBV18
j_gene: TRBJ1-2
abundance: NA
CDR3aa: CASSPQGGLFYGYTF
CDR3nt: TGTGCCAGCTCACCACAGGGCGGTCTTTTCTATGGCTACACCTTC

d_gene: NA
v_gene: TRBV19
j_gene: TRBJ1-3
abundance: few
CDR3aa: CASSISVAATSGNTIYF
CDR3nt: TGTGCCAGTAGTATATCGGTGGCAGCCACCTCTGGAAACACCATATATTTT

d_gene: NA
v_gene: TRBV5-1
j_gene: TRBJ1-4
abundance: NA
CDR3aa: CASSLSATNEKLFF
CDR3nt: TGCGCCAGCAGCTTGTCTGCAACTAATGAAAAACTGTTTTTT

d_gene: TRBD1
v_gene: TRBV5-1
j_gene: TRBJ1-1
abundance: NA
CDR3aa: CASSLRQGSTEAFF
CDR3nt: TGCGCCAGCAGCCTCCGACAGGGGAGCACTGAAGCTTTCTTT

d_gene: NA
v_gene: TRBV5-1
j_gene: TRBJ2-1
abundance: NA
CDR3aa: CASSPGLINEQFF
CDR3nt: TGCGCCAGCAGTCCGGGGCTGATCAATGAGCAGTTCTTC

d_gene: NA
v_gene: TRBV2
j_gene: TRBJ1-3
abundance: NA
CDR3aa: CASSEPGMGGNTIYF
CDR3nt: TGTGCCAGCAGTGAACCGGGGATGGGCGGAAACACCATATATTTT

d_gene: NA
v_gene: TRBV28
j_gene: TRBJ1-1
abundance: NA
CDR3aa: CASSFRGAMEAFF
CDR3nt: TGTGCCAGCAGTTTTAGGGGGGCGATGGAAGCTTTCTTT

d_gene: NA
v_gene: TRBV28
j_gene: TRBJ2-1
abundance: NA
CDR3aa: CASSLRVSEQFF
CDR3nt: TGTGCCAGCAGTTTAAGGGTCTCTGAGCAGTTCTTC

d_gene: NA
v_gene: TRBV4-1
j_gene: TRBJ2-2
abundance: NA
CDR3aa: CASSQVLRARTGELFF
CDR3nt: TGCGCCAGCAGCCAAGTCCTGAGGGCTCGGACCGGGGAGCTGTTTTTT

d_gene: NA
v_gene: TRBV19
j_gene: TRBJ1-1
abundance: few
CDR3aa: CASSGGTDTEAFF
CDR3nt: TGTGCCTCTAGCGGAGGGACGGACACTGAAGCTTTCTTT

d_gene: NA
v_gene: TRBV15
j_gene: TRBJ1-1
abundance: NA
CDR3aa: CATSRDSLGLRAFF
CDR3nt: TGTGCCACCAGCAGAGATTCTCTCGGTTTGCGAGCTTTCTTT

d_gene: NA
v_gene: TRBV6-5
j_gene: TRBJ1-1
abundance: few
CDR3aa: CASSTPDRLNTEAFF
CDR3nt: TGTGCCAGCAGTACCCCCGACAGACTGAACACTGAAGCTTTCTTT

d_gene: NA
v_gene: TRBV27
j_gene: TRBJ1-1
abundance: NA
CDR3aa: CASSFAEGEGNTEAFF
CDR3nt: TGTGCCAGCAGTTTCGCGGAGGGCGAGGGGAACACTGAAGCTTTCTTT

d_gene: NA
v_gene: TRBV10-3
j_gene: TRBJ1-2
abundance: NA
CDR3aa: CAISELPTKRQVYYGYTF
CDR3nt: TGTGCCATCAGTGAGCTTCCAACTAAACGACAGGTTTACTATGGCTACACCTTC

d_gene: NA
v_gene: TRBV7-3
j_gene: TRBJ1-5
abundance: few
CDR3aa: CASSPSREVRGQPQHF
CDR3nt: TGTGCCAGCAGCCCCTCCAGGGAAGTTCGGGGTCAGCCCCAGCATTTT

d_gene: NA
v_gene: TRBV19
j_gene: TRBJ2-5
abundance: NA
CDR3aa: CASSTGSAETQYF
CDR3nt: TGTGCCAGTAGTACAGGGTCGGCGGAGACCCAGTACTTC

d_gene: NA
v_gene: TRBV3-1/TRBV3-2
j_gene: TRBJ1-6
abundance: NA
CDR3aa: CASSLDRVNSPLHF
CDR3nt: TGTGCCAGCAGCTTGGACAGAGTTAATTCACCCCTCCACTTT

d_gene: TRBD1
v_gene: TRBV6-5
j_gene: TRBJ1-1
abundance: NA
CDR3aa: CASPQDRANTEAFF
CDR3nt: TGTGCCAGCCCCCAAGACAGGGCGAACACTGAAGCTTTCTTT

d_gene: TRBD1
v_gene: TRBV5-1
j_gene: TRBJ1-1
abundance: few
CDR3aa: CASKGEGANTEAFF
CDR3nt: TGCGCCAGCAAGGGGGAGGGGGCGAACACTGAAGCTTTCTTT

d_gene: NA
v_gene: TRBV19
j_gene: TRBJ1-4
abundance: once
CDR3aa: CASSLRTAENEKLFF
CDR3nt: TGTGCCAGTAGTCTACGGACAGCGGAAAATGAAAAACTGTTTTTT

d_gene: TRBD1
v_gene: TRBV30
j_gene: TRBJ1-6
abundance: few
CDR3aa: CAWSVHWDRDNSPLHF
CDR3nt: TGTGCCTGGAGTGTACATTGGGACAGGGATAATTCACCCCTCCACTTT

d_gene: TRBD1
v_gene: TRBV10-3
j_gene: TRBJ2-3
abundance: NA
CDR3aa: CAIGGRGHADTQYF
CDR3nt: TGTGCCATCGGAGGCAGGGGGCATGCAGATACGCAGTATTTT

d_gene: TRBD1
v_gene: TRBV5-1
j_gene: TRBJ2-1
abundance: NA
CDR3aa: CASKTGQYNEQFF
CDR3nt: TGCGCCAGCAAAACGGGACAGTACAATGAGCAGTTCTTC

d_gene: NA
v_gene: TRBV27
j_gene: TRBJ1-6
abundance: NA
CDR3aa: CASSSPTGFNSPLHF
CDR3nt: TGTGCCAGCAGTTCACCTACAGGATTCAATTCACCCCTCCACTTT

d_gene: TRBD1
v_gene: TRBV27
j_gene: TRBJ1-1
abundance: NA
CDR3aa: CASSLQAGGFTEAFF
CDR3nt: TGTGCCAGCAGTTTACAGGCAGGGGGCTTCACTGAAGCTTTCTTT

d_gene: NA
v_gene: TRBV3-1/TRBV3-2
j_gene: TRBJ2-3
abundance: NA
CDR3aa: CASSQGPQSTDTQYF
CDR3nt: TGTGCCAGCAGCCAAGGTCCACAGAGCACAGATACGCAGTATTTT

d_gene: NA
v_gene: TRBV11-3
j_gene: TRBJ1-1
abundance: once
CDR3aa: CASSSRGNTEAFF
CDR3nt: TGTGCCAGCAGCTCCCGGGGGAACACTGAAGCTTTCTTT

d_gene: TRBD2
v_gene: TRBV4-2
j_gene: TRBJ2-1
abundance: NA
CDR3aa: CASSQVTSGRDEQFF
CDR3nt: TGTGCCAGCAGCCAAGTTACTAGCGGAAGAGATGAGCAGTTCTTC

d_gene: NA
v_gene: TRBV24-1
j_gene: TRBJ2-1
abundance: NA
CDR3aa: CATSDLAGGGYNEQFF
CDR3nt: TGTGCCACCAGTGATTTAGCAGGAGGGGGCTACAATGAGCAGTTCTTC

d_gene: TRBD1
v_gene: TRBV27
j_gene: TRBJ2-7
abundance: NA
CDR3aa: CASRLQGAYEQYF
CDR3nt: TGTGCCAGCAGGCTCCAGGGGGCCTACGAGCAGTACTTC

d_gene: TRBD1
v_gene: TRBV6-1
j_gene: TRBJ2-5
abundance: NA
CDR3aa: CASSDTGGQETQYF
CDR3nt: TGTGCCAGCAGTGATACAGGGGGGCAAGAGACCCAGTACTTC

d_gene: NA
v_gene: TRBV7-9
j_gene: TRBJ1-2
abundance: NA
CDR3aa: CASSLRETNYGYTF
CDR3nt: TGTGCCAGCAGCTTGAGGGAAACTAACTATGGCTACACCTTC

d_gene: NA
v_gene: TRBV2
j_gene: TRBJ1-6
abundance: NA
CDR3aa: CAIQRGAVSGDNSPLHF
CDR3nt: TGTGCCATACAAAGGGGCGCAGTGTCGGGCGATAATTCACCCCTCCACTTT

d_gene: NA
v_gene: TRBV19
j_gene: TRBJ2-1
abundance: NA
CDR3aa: CASSLRTENEQFF
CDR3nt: TGTGCCAGTAGTCTGAGGACCGAGAATGAGCAGTTCTTC